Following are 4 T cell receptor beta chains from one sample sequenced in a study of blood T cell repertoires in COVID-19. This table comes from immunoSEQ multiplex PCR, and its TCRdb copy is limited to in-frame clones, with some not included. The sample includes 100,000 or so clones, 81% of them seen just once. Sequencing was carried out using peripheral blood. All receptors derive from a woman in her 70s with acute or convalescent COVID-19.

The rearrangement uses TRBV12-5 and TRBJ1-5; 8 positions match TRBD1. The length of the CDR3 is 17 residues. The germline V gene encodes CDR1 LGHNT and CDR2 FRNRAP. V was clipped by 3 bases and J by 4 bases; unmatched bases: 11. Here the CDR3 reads CASGLAIPRGLNQPQHF. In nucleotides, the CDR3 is TGTGCTAGTGGTTTAGCTATTCCCAGGGGGCTAAATCAGCCCCAGCATTTT. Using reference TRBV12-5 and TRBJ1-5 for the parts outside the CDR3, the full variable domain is DARVTQTPRHKVTEMGQEVTMRCQPILGHNTVFWYRQTMMQGLELLAYFRNRAPLDDSGMPKDRFSAEMPDATLATLKIQPSEPRDSAVYFCASGLAIPRGLNQPQHFGDGTRLSIL.

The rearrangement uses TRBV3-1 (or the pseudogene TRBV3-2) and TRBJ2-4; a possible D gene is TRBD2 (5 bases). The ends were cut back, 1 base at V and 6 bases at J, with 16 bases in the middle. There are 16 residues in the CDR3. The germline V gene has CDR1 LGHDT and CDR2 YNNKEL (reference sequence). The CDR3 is CASSQGRLALGNIQYF. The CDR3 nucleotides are TGTGCCAGCAGCCAAGGTCGGCTAGCCTTGGGAAACATTCAGTACTTC.

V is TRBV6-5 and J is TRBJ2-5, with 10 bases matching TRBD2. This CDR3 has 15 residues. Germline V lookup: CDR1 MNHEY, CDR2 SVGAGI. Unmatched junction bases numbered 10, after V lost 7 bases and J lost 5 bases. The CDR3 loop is CASTPLAGDVETQYF. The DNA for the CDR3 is TGTGCCAGCACCCCTCTAGCGGGGGACGTGGAGACCCAGTACTTC.

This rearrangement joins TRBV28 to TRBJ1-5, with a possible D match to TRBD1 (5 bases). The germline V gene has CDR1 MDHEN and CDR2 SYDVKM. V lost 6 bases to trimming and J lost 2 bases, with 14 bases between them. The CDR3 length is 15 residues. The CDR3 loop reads CASRPAKGGNQPQHF. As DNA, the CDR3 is TGTGCCAGCAGACCTGCTAAAGGGGGCAATCAGCCCCAGCATTTT.